Here is one T cell receptor (beta chain) with its context. Its antigen is as yet unknown. After removal of 0 bases from V and 4 bases from J, the junction contained 6 bases not matched to a gene. Germline assignment: CDR1 MNHEY and CDR2 SMNVEV (reference sequence). The CDR3 contains 17 residues. CD45RO negativity and positive selection for CCR7 defined naive CD8 cells, a population that excluded terminally differentiated effector memory CD45RA+ cells. Each sample came from a Caucasian adult donor living in Nashville, Tennessee. The data were taken from a study of shared clonotypes between healthy human individuals. Looking at the study overall: Researchers drew samples from a couple of women and three men aged 18 to 49. A donor's plate count was three for CD4 naive and three for CD4 memory; CD8 naive had two and CD8 memory one. Study-level findings and limits: Between a few donors, naive CD4 clonotypes were shared at a level of roughly 5.5%.

Sequencing used immunoSEQ multiplex PCR; TCRdb keeps in-frame clones, though not all of them. Of about 870,000 clones listed, 80% to 95% are singletons. Sequencing was done on a sample of naive CD8+ T cells sorted from blood. The genes are TRBV27 and TRBJ2-5, with 12 bases matching TRBD2. This sequence was found in a man aged 25-40 years in good health. The CDR3 nucleotides are TGTGCCAGCAGTTTATCCCGACTAGCGGGAGTTATAGAGACCCAGTACTTC. The encoded protein is CASSLSRLAGVIETQYF.